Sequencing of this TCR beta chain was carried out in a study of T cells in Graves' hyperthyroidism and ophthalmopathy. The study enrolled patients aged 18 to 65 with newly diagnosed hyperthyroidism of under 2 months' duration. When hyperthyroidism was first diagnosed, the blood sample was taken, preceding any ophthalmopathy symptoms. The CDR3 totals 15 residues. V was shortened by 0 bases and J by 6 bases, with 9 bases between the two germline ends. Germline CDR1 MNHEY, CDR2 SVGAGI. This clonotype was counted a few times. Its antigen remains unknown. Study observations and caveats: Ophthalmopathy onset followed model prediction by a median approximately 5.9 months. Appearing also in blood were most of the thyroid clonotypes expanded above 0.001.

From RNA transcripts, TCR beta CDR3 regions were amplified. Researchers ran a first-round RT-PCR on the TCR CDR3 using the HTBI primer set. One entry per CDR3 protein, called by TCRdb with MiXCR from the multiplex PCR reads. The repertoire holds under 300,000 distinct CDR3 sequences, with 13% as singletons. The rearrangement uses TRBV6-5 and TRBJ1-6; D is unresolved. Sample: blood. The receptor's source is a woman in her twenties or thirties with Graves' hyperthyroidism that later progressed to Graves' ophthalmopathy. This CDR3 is CASSYSREGNSPLHF. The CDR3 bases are TGTGCCAGCAGTTACTCGAGGGAGGGTAATTCACCCCTCCACTTT.